These T cell receptor beta chains were read from a single sample in a study of control samples from healthy donors and cancer patients. TCRdb's table, derived via immunoSEQ multiplex PCR, lists solely in-frame clones and lacks some. This sample carries roughly 30,000 clones, approximately 93% of them seen once, and the ten largest clones take about 1.7%. The sequenced sample consisted of PBMCs. These receptors all come from a middle-aged man with colorectal cancer. The CDR3 runs from the conserved cysteine through the conserved F or W. D genes are given only for firm matches. Size is omitted from some rows. Given values are once, few, many or a class for expanded clones.

>TRBV6-5|TRBJ1-3|-|-|15
CASSRTGLSGNTIYF
TGTGCCAGCAGTAGGACCGGCCTCTCTGGAAACACCATATATTTT
>TRBV13|TRBJ2-3|-|-|13
CASSWEPTDTQYF
TGTGCCAGCAGTTGGGAACCCACAGATACGCAGTATTTT
>TRBV13|TRBJ1-6|-|-|15
CASSLGSRRNSPLHF
TGTGCCAGCAGCTTAGGATCCAGGAGGAATTCACCCCTCCACTTT
>TRBV6-2/TRBV6-3|TRBJ1-5|TRBD1|-|16
CASSYSTGGFNQPQHF
TGTGCCAGCAGTTACTCGACAGGGGGTTTTAATCAGCCCCAGCATTTT
>TRBV30|TRBJ1-2|TRBD1|-|14
CAWSVRGQGSLDTF
TGTGCCTGGAGTGTACGTGGACAGGGGTCTCTTGACACCTTC
>TRBV5-4|TRBJ2-1|-|-|12
CASSLIYNEQFF
TGTGCCAGCAGCCTAATCTACAATGAGCAGTTCTTC
>TRBV14|TRBJ2-3|-|-|14
CASSQDLWGDTQYF
TGTGCCAGCAGCCAAGATCTCTGGGGAGATACGCAGTATTTT
>TRBV19|TRBJ2-3|-|-|14
CASSTGGNADTQYF
TGTGCCAGTTCGACAGGAGGCAATGCAGATACGCAGTATTTT
>TRBV27|TRBJ2-7|-|-|14
CASSPWRGHYEQYF
TGTGCCAGCAGCCCTTGGCGGGGGCACTACGAGCAGTACTTC
>TRBV9|TRBJ2-1|TRBD2|-|15
CASTRTSGGYNEQFF
TGTGCCAGCACCAGGACTAGCGGGGGCTACAATGAGCAGTTCTTC
>TRBV6-5|TRBJ2-5|-|-|13
CASSRTAQETQYF
TGTGCCAGCAGTCGGACAGCACAAGAGACCCAGTACTTC
>TRBV29-1|TRBJ2-3|TRBD1|-|15
CSVLTGTGNTDTQYF
TGCAGCGTCCTTACCGGGACAGGTAACACAGATACGCAGTATTTT
>TRBV9|TRBJ2-5|-|-|16
CASSPNPGPGLETQYF
TGTGCCAGCAGCCCAAATCCGGGGCCAGGGTTGGAGACCCAGTACTTC
>TRBV5-5|TRBJ1-3|-|-|16
CASSLSRTNSGNTIYF
TGTGCCAGCAGCTTGTCCCGAACCAACTCTGGAAACACCATATATTTT
>TRBV30|TRBJ1-5|TRBD1|-|16
CAWSMAGTVRNQPQHF
TGTGCCTGGAGTATGGCCGGGACAGTCCGCAATCAGCCCCAGCATTTT
>TRBV6-1|TRBJ2-7|-|-|13
CASSETAPYEQYF
TGTGCCAGCAGTGAAACAGCTCCCTACGAGCAGTACTTC
>TRBV6-1|TRBJ1-1|TRBD1|-|12
CASSDRGLRAFF
TGTGCCAGCAGTGACAGGGGGCTGCGGGCTTTCTTT
>TRBV7-3|TRBJ2-2|TRBD2|once|19
CASSSQGLAGRARTGELFF
TGTGCCAGCAGCTCTCAGGGACTAGCGGGGCGGGCGCGGACCGGGGAGCTGTTTTTT
>TRBV29-1|TRBJ1-1|TRBD1|-|13
CSVGTGGGTEAFF
TGCAGCGTGGGTACAGGGGGAGGGACTGAAGCTTTCTTT
>TRBV6-1|TRBJ2-2|-|-|13
CASSELGPGELFF
TGTGCCAGCAGTGAACTCGGACCAGGGGAGCTGTTTTTT
>TRBV5-1|TRBJ2-4|-|once|16
CASSLSTGGGKNIQYF
TGCGCCAGCAGCTTGAGCACAGGGGGAGGGAAAAACATTCAGTACTTC